A selection of T cell receptor beta chains follows, all from one sample in a study of cytomegalovirus exposure and HLA in healthy donors. Clones were read by immunoSEQ multiplex PCR, and TCRdb kept only the in-frame ones, dropping some. This table holds some 190,000 clones, just under 80% found once. The sample comprised PBMCs. The receptors shown here come from a woman aged 25 to 39 in good health and CMV-seronegative. Both conserved end residues are part of each CDR3. A D gene is named only where the DNA matches it firmly. Clone sizes are given selectively: once, few, many, or a class where the clone is expanded.

j_call	v_call	clone_size	d_call	cdr3_length	cdr3_aa	cdr3_nt
TRBJ2-1	TRBV9	.	.	14	CASSVAGDAHEQFF	TGTGCCAGCAGCGTAGCTGGAGACGCCCATGAGCAGTTCTTC
TRBJ2-5	TRBV21-1	.	.	16	CASSLRPGLAGETQYF	TGTGCCAGCAGCCTCCGGCCGGGACTAGCGGGGGAGACCCAGTACTTC
TRBJ1-1	TRBV6-1	.	.	12	CASLRDTPGAFF	TGTGCCAGCCTGAGGGACACTCCGGGAGCTTTCTTT
TRBJ1-2	TRBV9	.	TRBD1	16	CASSVATTGPNYGYTF	TGTGCCAGCAGCGTAGCTACGACAGGGCCTAACTATGGCTACACCTTC
TRBJ2-5	TRBV7-2	.	.	15	CASSLEGGGGETQYF	TGTGCCAGCAGCTTAGAAGGGGGGGGCGGGGAGACCCAGTACTTC
TRBJ2-7	TRBV5-6	.	TRBD1	15	CASSPTRDRTYEQYF	TGTGCCAGCAGCCCTACGCGGGACAGGACCTACGAGCAGTACTTC
TRBJ2-7	TRBV6-5	once	.	14	CASSLDPVKYEQYF	TGTGCCAGCAGTTTAGATCCCGTAAAGTACGAGCAGTACTTC
TRBJ1-5	TRBV12-5	.	.	16	CASGLVIGGNGQPQHF	TGTGCTAGTGGTTTGGTAATTGGAGGGAATGGACAGCCCCAGCATTTT
TRBJ2-7	TRBV27	.	TRBD1	14	CASKAGTGVHEQYF	TGTGCCAGCAAGGCCGGGACAGGGGTGCACGAGCAGTACTTC
TRBJ2-7	TRBV14	.	TRBD1	15	CASSQAGTGTGEQYF	TGTGCCAGCAGCCAGGCCGGGACAGGGACCGGCGAGCAGTACTTC